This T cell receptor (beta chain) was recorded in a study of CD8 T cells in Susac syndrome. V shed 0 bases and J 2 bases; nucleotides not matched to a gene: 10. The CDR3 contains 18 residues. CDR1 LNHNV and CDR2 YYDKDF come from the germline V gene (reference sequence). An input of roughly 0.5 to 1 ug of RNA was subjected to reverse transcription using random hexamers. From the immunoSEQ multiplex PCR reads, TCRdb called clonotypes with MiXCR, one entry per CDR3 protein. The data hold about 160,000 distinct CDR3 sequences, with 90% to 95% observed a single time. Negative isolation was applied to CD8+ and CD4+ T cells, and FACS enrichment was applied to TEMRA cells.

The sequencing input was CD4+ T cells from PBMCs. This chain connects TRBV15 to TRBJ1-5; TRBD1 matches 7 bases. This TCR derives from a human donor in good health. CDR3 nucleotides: TGTGCCACCAGCAGAGATAGGAATATCGGACAGGGCAATCAGCCCCAGCATTTT. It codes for CATSRDRNIGQGNQPQHF. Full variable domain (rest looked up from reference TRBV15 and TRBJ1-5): DAMVIQNPRYQVTQFGKPVTLSCSQTLNHNVMYWYQQKSSQAPKLLFHYYDKDFNNEADTPDNFQSRRPNTSFCFLDIRSPGLGDTAMYLCATSRDRNIGQGNQPQHFGDGTRLSIL.